The rows below give T cell receptor beta chains drawn from one sample of a study of tissue T cells after allogeneic stem cell transplantation. Libraries were prepared by immunoSEQ multiplex PCR; TCRdb keeps only in-frame clonotypes and omits some of them. The sample shows 25,000 to 30,000 clones, about 85% of them seen only once. Sequenced here: blood, sampled before transplantation. The receptors derive from a woman aged 18 to 55 who later had graft-versus-host disease after an allogeneic stem cell transplant. Both conserved end residues are part of each CDR3.

v_call cdr3_aa
TRBV20-1 CSASVAGGQSYNEQFF
TRBV6-4 CASSDSGASNEQFF
TRBV14 CASSQGTGEYEQYF
TRBV2 CASTEDRGREKLFF
TRBV9 CASSVDGTGDYEQYF
TRBV5-6 CASSFMAGPYEQYF
TRBV12-5 CASGLVLGGGSYNEQFF
TRBV27 CASTNPTGNEQFF
TRBV28 CASSDWDSKNTEAFF
TRBV18 CASRIRDRSFMNTEAFF
TRBV5-4 CASRTGGKNEQYF
TRBV24-1 CATGGRTDQPQHF
TRBV15 CATSRGGTGTEAFF
TRBV28 CASLFGGRTEAFF
TRBV19 CASRHPGPDTQYF
TRBV7-2 CASSLVRLAVYNEQFF
TRBV19 CASSFIASGRINNEQFF
TRBV5-4 CASSLEGASGNTIYF
TRBV18 CASSPEAEIYGYTF
TRBV6-2/TRBV6-3 CASSPQGWLNTEAFF
TRBV7-9 CASSLGDRGRGTEAFF
TRBV21-1 CASRTGGYEQYF
TRBV7-2 CASSLAGDQPQHF
TRBV19 CASTRGSNYGYTF
TRBV15 CATSRDIGAADTQYF
TRBV4-1 CASSPVGQAPGTQYF
TRBV19 CASSTGWDTEAFF
TRBV7-9 CASSAIRGDAGNTIYF
TRBV4-1 CASSQYVWRIYEQYF
TRBV10-2 CASSEGGNTEAFF
TRBV5-1 CASTPRNTGELFF
TRBV13 CASSPERNTEAFF
TRBV7-2 CASSLAGGGNSPLHF
TRBV27 CASSLLSGGNEQFF
TRBV6-5 CASREMNTEAFF
TRBV7-7 CASSVTRAETQYF
TRBV4-2 CASSQGAEREGPGELFF
TRBV3-1/TRBV3-2 CASSGGVASGYSYNEQFF
TRBV6-6 CASSPGLAGVLSTGELFF
TRBV7-8 CASSRDEALHGYTF
TRBV10-1 CASSRGSSEQFF
TRBV18 CASSTDTNTEAFF
TRBV7-2 CASSLVPVDSYEQYF
TRBV5-1 CASSLGGGGIYEQYF
TRBV7-2 CASSLKAGETYEQYF
TRBV19 CASSNSGGVNEQYF
TRBV7-2 CASSFARDRDLYEQYF